One and the same sample provided the 11 T cell receptor beta chains below, sequenced in a study of T cells in Graves' hyperthyroidism and ophthalmopathy. Researchers amplified the TCR beta CDR3 regions from RNA transcripts. Using the HTBI primer set, a first-round RT-PCR was run on the TCR CDR3. TCRdb re-analysed the multiplex PCR reads in MiXCR, keeping a single row per CDR3 protein. The sample shows fewer than 450,000 distinct CDR3 sequences, about 15% of them seen only once. The sequenced material came from blood. All receptors come from a woman in her 30s with Graves' hyperthyroidism that later progressed to Graves' ophthalmopathy.

This clonotype occurred a few times. The V and J genes are TRBV5-1 and TRBJ1-2; 11 bases line up with TRBD1. CDR1 and CDR2 from the germline V gene are SGHRS and YFSETQ. This CDR3 has 14 amino acids. With V trimmed by 3 bases and J by 6 bases, 4 bases remained unmatched. The CDR3 region is CASSWGTGGDGYTF. The CDR3 DNA reads TGCGCCAGCAGCTGGGGGACAGGGGGTGATGGCTACACCTTC.

This clonotype was observed many times. The gene calls are TRBV11-2 and TRBJ2-1, with TRBD2 as a possible D gene (6 bases). The germline V gene has CDR1 SGHAT and CDR2 FQNNGV. V lost 2 bases to trimming and J lost 5 bases, with 16 bases between them. The CDR3 loop spans 16 amino acids. CDR3 sequence reads: CASSLPRMEGDNEQFF. For the CDR3, the DNA is TGTGCCAGCAGCTTACCGCGTATGGAGGGCGACAATGAGCAGTTCTTC.

Turning to this clonotype: The junction does not match germline at one end; this may be a read error. The V gene is TRBV30, the J gene TRBJ2-5, with D perhaps being TRBD1 or TRBD2 (5 bases each). CDR3 length: 14 amino acids. Per germline, CDR1 GTSNPN and CDR2 SVGIG (reference sequence). The CDR3 DNA reads as TGTGCCTGGAGTTATACAGAGGGGAGAGAGACCCGGTACTTC. This encodes CAWSYTEGRETRYF. Full variable domain (outside the CDR3, taken from reference TRBV30 and TRBJ2-5): SQTIHQWPATLVQPVGSPLSLECTVEGTSNPNLYWYRQAAGRGLQLLFYSVGIGQISSEVPQNLSASRPQDRQFILSSKKLLLSDSGFYLCAWSYTEGRETRYFGPGTRLLVL.

Of note for this clonotype: A clone one base away is much larger, so this may be a read error. The chain uses TRBV6-9 and TRBJ2-1; D is perhaps TRBD1 (6 bases). The CDR3 totals 15 residues. Looked up from germline, CDR1 is MNHGY and CDR2 is SVAAGI. The DNA of the CDR3 is TGTGCCAGCAGTTCCACAGGGTTTTCCTACAATGGGCAGTTCTTC. This gives the protein CASSSTGFSYNGQFF.

This clonotype was detected only a few times. A read error may be the cause here, since a much bigger clone is one base away. This rearrangement joins TRBV27 to TRBJ2-3, with D uncertain. The CDR3 consists of 14 residues. The V and J ends lost 3 bases and 2 bases respectively, with 9 bases between them. From germline, CDR1 is MNHEY and CDR2 SMNVEV (reference sequence). CDR3 amino acids: CASSFYSHTDTQYF. In nucleotides, the CDR3 is TGTGCCAGCAGTTTTTACTCCCACACAGATACGCAGTATTTT.

Many counts were recorded for this clonotype. J is TRBJ2-7 and V is TRBV5-1; unclear D gene. This CDR3 has 14 residues. CDR1 and CDR2 from the germline V gene are SGHRS and YFSETQ. Between the trimmed V and J ends, which lost 0 bases and 6 bases, there was a span of 13 bases. The CDR3 loop reads CASSLESGSFEQYF. In DNA, the CDR3 is TGCGCCAGCAGCTTGGAATCCGGGTCGTTCGAGCAGTACTTC. The full variable domain, rest sourced from reference TRBV5-1 and TRBJ2-7, is KAGVTQTPRYLIKTRGQQVTLSCSPISGHRSVSWYQQTPGQGLQFLFEYFSETQRNKGNFPGRFSGRQFSNSRSEMNVSTLELGDSALYLCASSLESGSFEQYFGPGTRLTVT.

This clonotype was recorded at least ten times. The chain links TRBV11-2 to TRBJ1-1, with D unclear. Germline CDR1 SGHAT, CDR2 FQNNGV. This CDR3 contains 13 residues. V dropped 5 bases and J dropped 12 bases, with 19 bases sitting between them. The CDR3 DNA reads TGTGCCAGCAGCATCAACCGGGGTTCGGAAACTTTCTTT. It is translated as CASSINRGSETFF.

The rearrangement uses TRBV9 and TRBJ2-3; tentative D call: TRBD2 (5 bases). Trimming pared 4 bases from V and 1 base from J, leaving 16 bases between. Germline-derived CDR1 and CDR2 are SGDLS and YYNGEE. This CDR3 contains 16 residues. This CDR3 is CASSIRAARGTDTQYF. In DNA form, the CDR3 reads TGTGCCAGCAGCATCCGGGCTGCGCGGGGCACAGATACGCAGTATTTT.

This clonotype has at least ten counts. The J gene is TRBJ1-1, the V gene TRBV6-5; 12 bases are shared with TRBD1. The junction had 10 bases not matched to a gene; V was cut back by 0 bases and J by 5 bases. Germline V CDR1 and CDR2: MNHEY, SVGAGI. The CDR3 runs to 18 residues. In DNA form, the CDR3 reads TGTGCCAGCAGTTACTCGGGACAGGGGGCAATTCGAGGGACTGAAGCTTTCTTT. It specifies CASSYSGQGAIRGTEAFF.

This clonotype was found many times. The genes are TRBV11-2 and TRBJ2-5, with D unclear. V was trimmed by 0 bases and J by 0 bases, leaving 5 bases between them. CDR1 is SGHAT and CDR2 is FQNNGV in the germline V gene. The length of the CDR3 is 14 residues. CDR3 nucleotides: TGTGCCAGCAGCTTAGAGGGGTACCAAGAGACCCAGTACTTC. It translates to CASSLEGYQETQYF.

Many counts were recorded for this clonotype. The rearrangement links TRBV7-9 to TRBJ1-6; D might be TRBD1 (5 bases). CDR1 and CDR2 (germline): SEHNR, FQNEAQ (reference sequence). Trimming took 3 bases from V and 10 from J, leaving 10 bases between them. This CDR3 is 13 amino acids long. The CDR3 here is CASSFLGDSPLHF. The CDR3 DNA reads as TGTGCCAGCAGCTTTTTGGGGGACTCACCCCTCCACTTT.